The rows below give T cell receptor beta chains drawn from one sample of a study of cytomegalovirus exposure and HLA in healthy donors. Profiled with immunoSEQ multiplex PCR; TCRdb holds only in-frame clones, not every one. The sample comprises 50,000 to 70,000 clones, less than 70% of which are singletons, and approximately 2.6% rests with the top ten. Sample: PBMCs. Receptor source: a man younger than 40 in good health and CMV-seronegative. CDR3s include the opening cysteine and the closing phenylalanine or tryptophan. The order of the fields is J gene, V gene, D gene, clone size, CDR3 DNA, CDR3 protein. A D gene is named only where the DNA matches it firmly. Clone size is shown for a subset of rows, as once, few, many or a class of expanded clone.

j_call: TRBJ1-4; v_call: TRBV25-1; d_call: .; clone_size: .; cdr3_nt: TGTGCCAGCAGTGTGGGACACCCCGGGGAAAAACTGTTTTTT; cdr3_aa: CASSVGHPGEKLFF
j_call: TRBJ1-5; v_call: TRBV6-5; d_call: TRBD1; clone_size: few; cdr3_nt: TGTGCCAGCAGTGCAGGGGGGAGCAATCAGCCCCAGCATTTT; cdr3_aa: CASSAGGSNQPQHF
j_call: TRBJ2-7; v_call: TRBV13; d_call: .; clone_size: .; cdr3_nt: TGTGCCAGCAGCTTAGATCCCTACTACGAGCAGTACTTC; cdr3_aa: CASSLDPYYEQYF
j_call: TRBJ1-1; v_call: TRBV30; d_call: TRBD1; clone_size: .; cdr3_nt: TGTGCCTGGAGTGAGACAGGGGGATACACTGAAGCTTTCTTT; cdr3_aa: CAWSETGGYTEAFF
j_call: TRBJ2-1; v_call: TRBV29-1; d_call: TRBD1; clone_size: .; cdr3_nt: TGCAGCGTTGTGGGACAGGGACCCAATGAGCAGTTCTTC; cdr3_aa: CSVVGQGPNEQFF
j_call: TRBJ1-2; v_call: TRBV6-5; d_call: TRBD1; clone_size: .; cdr3_nt: TGTGCCAGCAGTTACTCGAAGACAGGGGGCGGGTATGGCTACACCTTC; cdr3_aa: CASSYSKTGGGYGYTF
j_call: TRBJ2-3; v_call: TRBV7-2; d_call: .; clone_size: .; cdr3_nt: TGTGCCAGCAGCCCCCAGCGAGGGTTCACAGATACGCAGTATTTT; cdr3_aa: CASSPQRGFTDTQYF
j_call: TRBJ2-1; v_call: TRBV19; d_call: TRBD1; clone_size: .; cdr3_nt: TGTGCCAGTCCCCGGGACAGGGCCTACAATGAGCAGTTCTTC; cdr3_aa: CASPRDRAYNEQFF
j_call: TRBJ2-7; v_call: TRBV27; d_call: .; clone_size: once; cdr3_nt: TGTGCCAGCAGTTTACAGGGTAACTACGAGCAGTACTTC; cdr3_aa: CASSLQGNYEQYF
j_call: TRBJ2-7; v_call: TRBV29-1; d_call: .; clone_size: .; cdr3_nt: TGCAGCGTTGAAGGGAGGACAGTGATAGGGTCCTACGAGCAGTACTTC; cdr3_aa: CSVEGRTVIGSYEQYF
j_call: TRBJ1-6; v_call: TRBV6-7; d_call: .; clone_size: few; cdr3_nt: TGTGCCAGCAGTTACTCTTGGCGGGGGCAGGGACCCCTCCACTTT; cdr3_aa: CASSYSWRGQGPLHF
j_call: TRBJ2-1; v_call: TRBV7-9; d_call: TRBD2; clone_size: .; cdr3_nt: TGTGCCAGCGGCCCCCTGCGGGGGGCCAATGAGCAGTTCTTC; cdr3_aa: CASGPLRGANEQFF
j_call: TRBJ2-1; v_call: TRBV6-1; d_call: TRBD1; clone_size: .; cdr3_nt: TGTGCCAGCAGTACCGGACAGGGTCGAAACAATGAGCAGTTCTTC; cdr3_aa: CASSTGQGRNNEQFF
j_call: TRBJ1-1; v_call: TRBV7-8; d_call: .; clone_size: .; cdr3_nt: TGTGCCAGCAGCTTTCGTCCGAACACTGAAGCTTTCTTT; cdr3_aa: CASSFRPNTEAFF
j_call: TRBJ1-5; v_call: TRBV5-1; d_call: .; clone_size: .; cdr3_nt: TGCGCCAGCAGCTTTGGGGGGGAAGATCAGCCCCAGCATTTT; cdr3_aa: CASSFGGEDQPQHF
j_call: TRBJ1-5; v_call: TRBV30; d_call: .; clone_size: .; cdr3_nt: TGTGCCTGGGGTTCCACATATAGCAATCAGCCCCAGCATTTT; cdr3_aa: CAWGSTYSNQPQHF
j_call: TRBJ2-7; v_call: TRBV6-6; d_call: TRBD1; clone_size: once; cdr3_nt: TGTGCCAGCAGCCGAGGGTACGGGACAGGTCCCTACGAGCAGTACTTC; cdr3_aa: CASSRGYGTGPYEQYF
j_call: TRBJ2-7; v_call: TRBV27; d_call: TRBD2; clone_size: large; cdr3_nt: TGTGCCAGCAGTTATAGCGGGGGGGCCGTCTACGAGCAGTACTTC; cdr3_aa: CASSYSGGAVYEQYF
j_call: TRBJ2-5; v_call: TRBV5-4; d_call: .; clone_size: .; cdr3_nt: TGTGCCAGCAGCTTGGCGGGGGAGACCCAGTACTTC; cdr3_aa: CASSLAGETQYF
j_call: TRBJ2-1; v_call: TRBV20-1; d_call: TRBD2; clone_size: few; cdr3_nt: TGCAGTGCTAGACCACTAGCGGAGCAGTTCTTC; cdr3_aa: CSARPLAEQFF
j_call: TRBJ1-1; v_call: TRBV19; d_call: .; clone_size: .; cdr3_nt: TGTGCCAGTAGTATCGGGTGGACTGAAGCTTTCTTT; cdr3_aa: CASSIGWTEAFF
j_call: TRBJ2-3; v_call: TRBV18; d_call: .; clone_size: .; cdr3_nt: TGTGCCAGCTCACCCCCTTCCACAGATACGCAGTATTTT; cdr3_aa: CASSPPSTDTQYF
j_call: TRBJ2-3; v_call: TRBV27; d_call: .; clone_size: .; cdr3_nt: TGTGCCAGCAGCACGAGCTATACGCAGTATTTT; cdr3_aa: CASSTSYTQYF
j_call: TRBJ2-5; v_call: TRBV7-6; d_call: TRBD1; clone_size: .; cdr3_nt: TGTGCCAGCAGCATAGAGGTGGGACAGGGTAGGACCCAGTACTTC; cdr3_aa: CASSIEVGQGRTQYF
j_call: TRBJ2-7; v_call: TRBV15; d_call: .; clone_size: .; cdr3_nt: TGTGCCACCAGCAGAGATTCGGGATCCGAGCAGTACTTC; cdr3_aa: CATSRDSGSEQYF
j_call: TRBJ2-1; v_call: TRBV5-4; d_call: TRBD1; clone_size: .; cdr3_nt: TGTGCCAGCAGCTCGCCGGGACAGGGTACTCATGAGCAGTTCTTC; cdr3_aa: CASSSPGQGTHEQFF
j_call: TRBJ1-1; v_call: TRBV1; d_call: .; clone_size: .; cdr3_nt: TGCACCAGCAGCCAAGTCTGGGACAGCCAGAACACTGAAGCTTTCTTT; cdr3_aa: CTSSQVWDSQNTEAFF
j_call: TRBJ2-3; v_call: TRBV4-2; d_call: TRBD2; clone_size: .; cdr3_nt: TGTGCCAGCAGCCAAGCCCAGCGGGGGGGACCCACAGATACGCAGTATTTT; cdr3_aa: CASSQAQRGGPTDTQYF
j_call: TRBJ1-2; v_call: TRBV5-4; d_call: .; clone_size: .; cdr3_nt: TGTGCCACAGTTGGGAGGGGGGGCGAGTATGGCTACACCTTC; cdr3_aa: CATVGRGGEYGYTF
j_call: TRBJ2-3; v_call: TRBV27; d_call: TRBD2; clone_size: .; cdr3_nt: TGTGCCAGCAGACCCTTCGGGACTACCCCCACCGGGACAGATACGCAGTATTTT; cdr3_aa: CASRPFGTTPTGTDTQYF
j_call: TRBJ2-7; v_call: TRBV5-6; d_call: .; clone_size: few; cdr3_nt: TGTGCCAGCAGCTCCCTCGGGAGTTCCTACGAGCAGTACTTC; cdr3_aa: CASSSLGSSYEQYF
j_call: TRBJ1-3; v_call: TRBV2; d_call: .; clone_size: .; cdr3_nt: TGTGCCAGCAGGCCTAACAGGAGCTCTGGAAACACCATATATTTT; cdr3_aa: CASRPNRSSGNTIYF
j_call: TRBJ2-1; v_call: TRBV7-7; d_call: TRBD1; clone_size: .; cdr3_nt: TGTGCCAGCAGCTCCGGGACAGGGGCGAATGAGCAGTTCTTC; cdr3_aa: CASSSGTGANEQFF
j_call: TRBJ2-7; v_call: TRBV7-2; d_call: .; clone_size: .; cdr3_nt: TGTGCCAGCAGCTCACGACAGGGACTAGTCTACGAGCAGTACTTC; cdr3_aa: CASSSRQGLVYEQYF
j_call: TRBJ2-2; v_call: TRBV29-1; d_call: .; clone_size: .; cdr3_nt: TGCAGCGTCTTTACCGGGACACAGAACACCGGGGAGCTGTTTTTT; cdr3_aa: CSVFTGTQNTGELFF
j_call: TRBJ1-1; v_call: TRBV7-2; d_call: .; clone_size: .; cdr3_nt: TGTGCCAGCAGCTTCTCGAACACTGAAGCTTTCTTT; cdr3_aa: CASSFSNTEAFF
j_call: TRBJ1-3; v_call: TRBV18; d_call: .; clone_size: .; cdr3_nt: TGTGCCAGCTCACTCTGGGTGACGGGGTCTGGAAACACCATATATTTT; cdr3_aa: CASSLWVTGSGNTIYF
j_call: TRBJ2-1; v_call: TRBV6-5; d_call: .; clone_size: few; cdr3_nt: TGTGCCAGCACTCCCGGGTCCGGTGAGCAGTTCTTC; cdr3_aa: CASTPGSGEQFF
j_call: TRBJ1-3; v_call: TRBV4-1; d_call: TRBD1; clone_size: .; cdr3_nt: TGCGCCAGCAGCCAGACAGGGGTTATCCCTGGAAACACCATATATTTT; cdr3_aa: CASSQTGVIPGNTIYF
j_call: TRBJ2-1; v_call: TRBV4-2; d_call: TRBD2; clone_size: .; cdr3_nt: TGTGCCAGCAGCCAAGCCCTAAGCGGGGGTCTCAATGAGCAGTTCTTC; cdr3_aa: CASSQALSGGLNEQFF
j_call: TRBJ1-6; v_call: TRBV6-1; d_call: TRBD1; clone_size: few; cdr3_nt: TGTGCCAGCAGTGAAGTAGGGACAGCGGGTTCACCCCTCCACTTT; cdr3_aa: CASSEVGTAGSPLHF
j_call: TRBJ2-1; v_call: TRBV6-1; d_call: TRBD1; clone_size: many; cdr3_nt: TGTGCCAGCAGTGTAGGACAGGGGGCTGCCAATGAGCAGTTCTTC; cdr3_aa: CASSVGQGAANEQFF
j_call: TRBJ1-1; v_call: TRBV10-3; d_call: TRBD1; clone_size: .; cdr3_nt: TGTGCCATCAGTGAGCGATTACAGGGGGCGCAGGCTGAAGCTTTCTTT; cdr3_aa: CAISERLQGAQAEAFF
j_call: TRBJ1-2; v_call: TRBV29-1; d_call: TRBD1; clone_size: .; cdr3_nt: TGCAGCGTTCCGGGACAGGGAGTTGGGTCCTATGGCTACACCTTC; cdr3_aa: CSVPGQGVGSYGYTF
j_call: TRBJ1-5; v_call: TRBV2; d_call: TRBD1; clone_size: .; cdr3_nt: TGTGCCAGCAGCGGGGACAGGGGAAGCAATCAGCCCCAGCATTTT; cdr3_aa: CASSGDRGSNQPQHF
j_call: TRBJ2-5; v_call: TRBV7-2; d_call: TRBD2; clone_size: .; cdr3_nt: TGTGCCAGCAGCCCGCAGGGACTAGCGGCCCAAGAGACCCAGTACTTC; cdr3_aa: CASSPQGLAAQETQYF